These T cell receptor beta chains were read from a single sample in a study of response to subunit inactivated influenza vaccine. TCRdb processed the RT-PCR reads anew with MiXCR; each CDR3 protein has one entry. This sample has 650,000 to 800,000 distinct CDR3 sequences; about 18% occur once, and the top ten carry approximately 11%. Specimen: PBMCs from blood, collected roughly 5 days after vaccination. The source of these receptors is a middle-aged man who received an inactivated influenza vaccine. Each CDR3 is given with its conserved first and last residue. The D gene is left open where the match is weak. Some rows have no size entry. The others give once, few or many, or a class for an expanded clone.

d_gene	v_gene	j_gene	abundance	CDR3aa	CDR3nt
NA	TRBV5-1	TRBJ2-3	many	CASSLMDSGTDTQYF	TGCGCCAGCAGCCTTATGGACAGCGGCACAGATACGCAGTATTTT
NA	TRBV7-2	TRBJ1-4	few	CASSLETALNEKLFF	TGTGCCAGCAGCTTAGAAACAGCGTTAAATGAAAAACTGTTTTTT
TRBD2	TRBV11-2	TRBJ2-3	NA	CASSLGGLAGPSGTDTQYF	TGTGCCAGCAGCTTAGGAGGGCTAGCGGGGCCCTCAGGGACAGATACGCAGTATTTT
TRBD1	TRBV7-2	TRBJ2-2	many	CASNLRQGTGELFF	TGTGCCAGCAACTTGAGACAGGGGACCGGGGAGCTGTTTTTT
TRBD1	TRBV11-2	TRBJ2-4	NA	CASSPWTGAAKNIQYF	TGTGCCAGCAGCCCGTGGACAGGGGCAGCCAAAAACATTCAGTACTTC
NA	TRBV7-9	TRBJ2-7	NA	CASSPPYGEQYF	TGTGCCAGCAGCCCCCCGTATGGCGAGCAGTACTTC
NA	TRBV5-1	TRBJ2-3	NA	CASSSTGDTDTQYF	TGCGCCAGCAGCTCAACCGGGGACACAGATACGCAGTATTTT
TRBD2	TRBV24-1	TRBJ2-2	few	CATLAEPTGELFF	TGTGCCACTCTAGCGGAGCCTACCGGGGAGCTGTTTTTT
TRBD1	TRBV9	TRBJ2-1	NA	CASSLQTGGSYNEQFF	TGTGCCAGCAGCCTTCAGACAGGGGGGTCCTACAATGAGCAGTTCTTC
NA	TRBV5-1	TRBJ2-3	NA	CASSLTGPYTDTQYF	TGCGCCAGCAGCTTAACGGGACCATACACAGATACGCAGTATTTT
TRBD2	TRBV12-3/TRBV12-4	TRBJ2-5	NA	CASSLPREAQYF	TGTGCCAGCAGCCTCCCGCGGGAGGCCCAGTACTTC
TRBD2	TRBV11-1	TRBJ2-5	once	CASSLGGLAEETQYF	TGTGCCAGCAGCTTAGGAGGGCTAGCGGAAGAGACCCAGTACTTC
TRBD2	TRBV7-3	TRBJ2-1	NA	CASSLTARTSKHNEQFF	TGTGCCAGCAGCTTAACTGCACGGACTAGCAAGCACAATGAGCAGTTCTTC
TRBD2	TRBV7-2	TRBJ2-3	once	CASSAGVEDTQYF	TGTGCCAGCTCGGCGGGAGTGGAAGATACGCAGTATTTT
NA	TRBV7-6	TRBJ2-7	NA	CASSSPGAGYEQYF	TGTGCCAGCAGTTCACCCGGGGCAGGCTACGAGCAGTACTTC
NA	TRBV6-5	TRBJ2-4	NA	CASSYSWLRSAEAKNIQYF	TGTGCCAGCAGTTACTCTTGGCTCCGCTCAGCGGAGGCCAAAAACATTCAGTACTTC
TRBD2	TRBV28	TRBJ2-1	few	CASSSPESGLAVYNEQFF	TGTGCCAGCAGTTCACCCGAATCGGGACTAGCGGTCTACAATGAGCAGTTCTTC
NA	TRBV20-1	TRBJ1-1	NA	CSARDLRRMTEAFF	TGCAGTGCTAGAGATCTAAGAAGGATGACTGAAGCTTTCTTT
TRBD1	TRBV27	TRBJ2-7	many	CASSRTGGDYEQYF	TGTGCCAGCAGTAGGACAGGGGGGGATTACGAGCAGTACTTC
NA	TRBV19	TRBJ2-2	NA	CASRRPTNTGELFF	TGTGCCAGTAGGCGACCAACGAACACCGGGGAGCTGTTTTTT
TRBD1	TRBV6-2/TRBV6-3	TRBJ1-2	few	CASSSGQGADPNYGYTF	TGTGCCAGCAGTTCGGGACAGGGGGCCGACCCGAACTATGGCTACACCTTC
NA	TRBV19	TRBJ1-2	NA	CASKQIYGYTF	TGTGCCAGTAAACAGATCTATGGCTACACCTTC
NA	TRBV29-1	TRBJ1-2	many	CSVVSGTNYGYTF	TGCAGCGTTGTTTCCGGAACTAACTATGGCTACACCTTC
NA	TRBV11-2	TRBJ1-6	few	CASSLKYEGGSYNSPLHF	TGTGCCAGCAGCTTAAAATACGAAGGGGGCTCCTATAATTCACCCCTCCACTTT
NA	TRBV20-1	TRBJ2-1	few	CSATIDRISYNEQFF	TGCAGTGCTACTATCGACCGAATCTCCTACAATGAGCAGTTCTTC
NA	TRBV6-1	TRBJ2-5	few	CASSEIPGRETQYF	TGTGCCAGCAGTGAAATTCCAGGGAGAGAGACCCAGTACTTC
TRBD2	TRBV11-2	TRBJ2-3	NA	CASSWAVASGVTDTQYF	TGTGCCAGCAGCTGGGCCGTGGCCAGCGGGGTCACAGATACGCAGTATTTT
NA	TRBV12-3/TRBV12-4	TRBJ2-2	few	CASSVEAGELFF	TGTGCCAGCAGTGTGGAAGCCGGGGAGCTGTTTTTT
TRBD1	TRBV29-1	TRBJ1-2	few	CSEDRENGYTF	TGCAGCGAAGACAGGGAGAATGGCTACACCTTC
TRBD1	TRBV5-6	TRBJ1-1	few	CASSYDWDRDHTNTEAFF	TGTGCCAGCAGCTATGACTGGGACAGGGATCATACGAACACTGAAGCTTTCTTT
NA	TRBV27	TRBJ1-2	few	CASSFSRGVYGYTF	TGTGCCAGCAGTTTTAGTAGGGGAGTCTATGGCTACACCTTC
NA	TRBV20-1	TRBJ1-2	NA	CSASGFNYGYTF	TGCAGTGCTAGTGGGTTTAACTATGGCTACACCTTC
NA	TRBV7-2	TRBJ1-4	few	CASSPGTLRGEKLFF	TGTGCCAGCAGCCCAGGGACGCTTCGGGGTGAAAAACTGTTTTTT
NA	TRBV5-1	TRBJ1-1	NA	CASSFQVLATEAFF	TGCGCCAGCAGCTTTCAGGTTTTGGCGACTGAAGCTTTCTTT
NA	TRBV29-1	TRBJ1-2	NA	CSVEDPSRVRYGYTF	TGCAGCGTTGAAGATCCGTCAAGGGTTCGCTATGGCTACACCTTC
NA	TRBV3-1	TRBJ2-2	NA	CASSHVWRATFGNTGELFF	TGTGCCAGCAGCCACGTCTGGCGGGCCACTTTCGGGAACACCGGGGAGCTGTTTTTT
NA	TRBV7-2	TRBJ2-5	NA	CASSYGAVTQYF	TGTGCCAGCAGCTACGGGGCGGTGACCCAGTACTTC
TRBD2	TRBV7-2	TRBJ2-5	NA	CASSLGGLAGETQYF	TGTGCCAGCAGCTTAGGTGGACTAGCCGGGGAGACCCAGTACTTC
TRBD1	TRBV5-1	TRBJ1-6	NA	CASSQTQGENSPLHF	TGCGCCAGCAGCCAAACACAGGGGGAGAATTCACCCCTCCACTTT
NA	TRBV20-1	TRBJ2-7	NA	CSARGAGYAYEQYF	TGCAGTGCTCGGGGGGCAGGGTATGCCTACGAGCAGTACTTC
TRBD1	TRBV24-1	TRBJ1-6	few	CATEGDRSSYNSPLHF	TGTGCCACCGAGGGGGACAGGAGCTCCTATAATTCACCCCTCCACTTT
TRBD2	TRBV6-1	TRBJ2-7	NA	CASSRGGHKIYEQYF	TGTGCCAGCAGCCGCGGGGGGCACAAGATCTACGAGCAGTACTTC
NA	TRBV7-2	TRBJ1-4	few	CASSLGRLFNEKLFF	TGTGCCAGCAGCTTAGGCAGGCTTTTTAATGAAAAACTGTTTTTT
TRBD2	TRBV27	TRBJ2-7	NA	CASSLLAGGSFYEQYF	TGTGCCAGCAGTCTATTAGCGGGAGGAAGTTTCTACGAGCAGTACTTC
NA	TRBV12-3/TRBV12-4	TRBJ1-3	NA	CASSLGVLPSGNTIYF	TGTGCCAGCAGTTTAGGAGTTCTACCCTCTGGAAACACCATATATTTT
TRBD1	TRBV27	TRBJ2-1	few	CASSQGAVSYNEQFF	TGTGCCAGCAGCCAGGGGGCCGTCTCCTACAATGAGCAGTTCTTC
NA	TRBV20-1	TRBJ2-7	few	CSARNVLGPTYEQYF	TGCAGTGCTAGAAATGTCCTAGGGCCCACCTACGAGCAGTACTTC
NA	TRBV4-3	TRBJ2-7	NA	CASSQVLGAGNEQYF	TGCGCCAGCAGCCAAGTCCTGGGGGCTGGGAACGAGCAGTACTTC
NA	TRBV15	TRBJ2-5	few	CATSRGEATKETQYF	TGTGCCACCAGCAGAGGCGAGGCCACAAAGGAGACCCAGTACTTC